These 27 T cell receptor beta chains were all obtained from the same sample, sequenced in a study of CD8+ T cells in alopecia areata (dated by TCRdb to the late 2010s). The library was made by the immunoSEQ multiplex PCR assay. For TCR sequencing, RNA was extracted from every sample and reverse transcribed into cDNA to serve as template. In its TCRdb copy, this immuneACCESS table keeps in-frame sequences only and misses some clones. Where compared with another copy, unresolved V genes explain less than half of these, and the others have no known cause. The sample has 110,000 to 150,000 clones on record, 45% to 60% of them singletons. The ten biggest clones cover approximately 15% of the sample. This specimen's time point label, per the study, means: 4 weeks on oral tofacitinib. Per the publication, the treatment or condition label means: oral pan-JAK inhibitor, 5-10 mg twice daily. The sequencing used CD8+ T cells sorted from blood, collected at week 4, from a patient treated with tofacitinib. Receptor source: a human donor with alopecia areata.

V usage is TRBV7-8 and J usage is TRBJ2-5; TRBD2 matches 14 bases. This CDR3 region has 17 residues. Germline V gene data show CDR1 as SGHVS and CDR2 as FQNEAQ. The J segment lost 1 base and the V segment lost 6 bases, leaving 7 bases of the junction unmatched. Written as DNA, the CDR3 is TGTGCCAGCAGTTCGGGACTAGCGGGGGTCATCCAAGAGACCCAGTACTTC. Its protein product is CASSSGLAGVIQETQYF.

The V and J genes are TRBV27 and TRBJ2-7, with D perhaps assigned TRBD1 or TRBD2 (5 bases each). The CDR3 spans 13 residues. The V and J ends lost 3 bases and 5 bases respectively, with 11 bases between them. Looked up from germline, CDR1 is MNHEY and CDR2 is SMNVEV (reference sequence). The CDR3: CASSLDWGNEQYF. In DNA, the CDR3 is TGTGCCAGCAGTTTGGATTGGGGGAACGAGCAGTACTTC.

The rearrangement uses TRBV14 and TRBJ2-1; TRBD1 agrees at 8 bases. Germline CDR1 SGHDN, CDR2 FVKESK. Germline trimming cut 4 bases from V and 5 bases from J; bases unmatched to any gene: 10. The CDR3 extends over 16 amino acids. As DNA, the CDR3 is TGTGCCAGCAGCCTACAAGGACAGGGATACCACAATGAGCAGTTCTTC. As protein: CASSLQGQGYHNEQFF. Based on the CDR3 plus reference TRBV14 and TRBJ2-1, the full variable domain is EAGVTQFPSHSVIEKGQTVTLRCDPISGHDNLYWYRRVMGKEIKFLLHFVKESKQDESGMPNNRFLAERTGGTYSTLKVQPAELEDSGVYFCASSLQGQGYHNEQFFGPGTRLTVL.

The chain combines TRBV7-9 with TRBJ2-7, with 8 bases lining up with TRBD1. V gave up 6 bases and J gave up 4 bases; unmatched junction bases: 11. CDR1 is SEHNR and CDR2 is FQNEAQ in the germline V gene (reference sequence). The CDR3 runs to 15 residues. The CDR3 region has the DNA TGTGCCAGCAGTTCCCGGGACAGGTCTTTTTACGAGCAGTACTTC. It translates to CASSSRDRSFYEQYF. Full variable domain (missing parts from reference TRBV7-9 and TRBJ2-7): DTGVSQNPRHKITKRGQNVTFRCDPISEHNRLYWYRQTLGQGPEFLTYFQNEAQLEKSRLLSDRFSAERPKGSFSTLEIQRTEQGDSAMYLCASSSRDRSFYEQYFGPGTRLTVT.

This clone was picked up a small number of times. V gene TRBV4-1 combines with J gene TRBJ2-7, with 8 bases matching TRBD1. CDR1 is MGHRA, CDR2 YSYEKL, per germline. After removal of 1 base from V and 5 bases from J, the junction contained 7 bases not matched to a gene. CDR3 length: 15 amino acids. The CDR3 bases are TGCGCCAGCAGCCAAGTGGCAGGGGGCGTCAACGAGCAGTACTTC. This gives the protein CASSQVAGGVNEQYF.

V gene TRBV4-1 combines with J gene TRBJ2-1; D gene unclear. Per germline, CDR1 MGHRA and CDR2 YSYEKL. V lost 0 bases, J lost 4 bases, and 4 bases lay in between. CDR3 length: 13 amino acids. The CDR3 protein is CASSQEQYNEQFF. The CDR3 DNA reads TGCGCCAGCAGCCAAGAACAATACAATGAGCAGTTCTTC.

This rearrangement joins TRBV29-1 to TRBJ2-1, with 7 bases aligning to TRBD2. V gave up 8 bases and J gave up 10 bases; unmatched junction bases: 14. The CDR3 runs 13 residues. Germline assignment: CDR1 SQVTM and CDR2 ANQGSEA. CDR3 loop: CSSLGHPGGEQFF. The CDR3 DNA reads TGCAGCTCACTGGGCCACCCGGGAGGAGAGCAGTTCTTC.

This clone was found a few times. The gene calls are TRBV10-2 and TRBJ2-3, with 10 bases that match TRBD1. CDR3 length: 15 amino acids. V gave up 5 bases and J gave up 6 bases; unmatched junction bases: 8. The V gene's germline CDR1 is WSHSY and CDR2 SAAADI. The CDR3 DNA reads TGCGCCAGCAGTTCGACAGGGGGCGGGCCGGATACGCAGTATTTT. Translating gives CASSSTGGGPDTQYF.

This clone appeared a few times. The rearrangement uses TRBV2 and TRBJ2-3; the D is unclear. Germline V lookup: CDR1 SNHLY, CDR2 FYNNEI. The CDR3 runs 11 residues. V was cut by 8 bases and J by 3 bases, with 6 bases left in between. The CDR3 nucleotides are TGTGCCAGCCGTCCTACAGATACGCAGTATTTT. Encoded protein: CASRPTDTQYF.

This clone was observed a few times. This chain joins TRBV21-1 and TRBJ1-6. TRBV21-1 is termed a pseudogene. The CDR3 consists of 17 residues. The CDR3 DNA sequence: TGTGCCAGCAGCAGCGGATTCACCAGGGGGCCTAGCGGGCCCCTCCACTTT. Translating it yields CASSSGFTRGPSGPLHF.

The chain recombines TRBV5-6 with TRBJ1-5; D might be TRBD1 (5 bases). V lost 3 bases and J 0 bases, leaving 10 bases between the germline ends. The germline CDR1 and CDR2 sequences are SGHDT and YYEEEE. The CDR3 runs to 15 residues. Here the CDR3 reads CASSSQGGSNQPQHF. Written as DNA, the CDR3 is TGTGCCAGCAGCTCGCAGGGTGGTAGCAATCAGCCCCAGCATTTT. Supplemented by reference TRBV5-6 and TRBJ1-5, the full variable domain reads DAGVTQSPTHLIKTRGQQVTLRCSPKSGHDTVSWYQQALGQGPQFIFQYYEEEERQRGNFPDRFSGHQFPNYSSELNVNALLLGDSALYLCASSSQGGSNQPQHFGDGTRLSIL.

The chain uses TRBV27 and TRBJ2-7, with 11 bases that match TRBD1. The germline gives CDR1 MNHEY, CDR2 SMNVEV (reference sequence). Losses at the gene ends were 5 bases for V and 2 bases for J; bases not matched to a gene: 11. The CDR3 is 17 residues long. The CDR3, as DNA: TGTGCCAGCAGTCACCACCACTCGGACAGGGGGCCCTACGAGCAGTACTTC. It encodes CASSHHHSDRGPYEQYF.

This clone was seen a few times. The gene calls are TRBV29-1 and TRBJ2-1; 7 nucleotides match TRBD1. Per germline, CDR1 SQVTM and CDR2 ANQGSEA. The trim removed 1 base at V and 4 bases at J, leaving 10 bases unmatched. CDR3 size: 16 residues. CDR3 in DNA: TGCAGCGTTGAAGGGACACTACGCAGGGGGTACAATGAGCAGTTCTTC. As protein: CSVEGTLRRGYNEQFF.

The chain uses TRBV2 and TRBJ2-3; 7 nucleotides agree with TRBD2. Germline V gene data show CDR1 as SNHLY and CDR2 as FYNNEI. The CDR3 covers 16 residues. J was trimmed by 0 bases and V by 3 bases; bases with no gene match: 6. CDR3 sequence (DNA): TGTGCCAGCAGTGACACGGGACTACCGAGCACAGATACGCAGTATTTT. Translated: CASSDTGLPSTDTQYF. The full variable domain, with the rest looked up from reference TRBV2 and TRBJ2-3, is EPEVTQTPSHQVTQMGQEVILRCVPISNHLYFYWYRQILGQKVEFLVSFYNNEISEKSEIFDDQFSVERPDGSNFTLKIRSTKLEDSAMYFCASSDTGLPSTDTQYFGPGTRLTVL.

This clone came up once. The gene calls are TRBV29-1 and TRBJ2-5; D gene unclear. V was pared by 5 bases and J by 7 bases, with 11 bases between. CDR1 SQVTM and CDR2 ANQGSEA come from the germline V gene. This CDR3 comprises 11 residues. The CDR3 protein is CSVTYSGTQYF. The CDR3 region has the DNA TGCAGCGTTACCTACTCGGGGACCCAGTACTTC.

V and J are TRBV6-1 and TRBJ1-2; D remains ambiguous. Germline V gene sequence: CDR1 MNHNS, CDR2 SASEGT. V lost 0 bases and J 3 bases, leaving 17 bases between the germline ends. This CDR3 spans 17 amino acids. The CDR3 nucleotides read TGTGCCAGCAGTGAAGCTCGATCCCCAAAAGACGACTATGGCTACACCTTC. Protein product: CASSEARSPKDDYGYTF.

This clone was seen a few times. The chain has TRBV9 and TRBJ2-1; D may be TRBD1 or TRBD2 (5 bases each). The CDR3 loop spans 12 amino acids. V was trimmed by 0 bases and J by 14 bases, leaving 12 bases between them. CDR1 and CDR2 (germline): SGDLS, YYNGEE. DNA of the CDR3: TGTGCCAGCAGCGTAGGTGGGGGTCAGGAGTTCTTC. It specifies CASSVGGGQEFF.

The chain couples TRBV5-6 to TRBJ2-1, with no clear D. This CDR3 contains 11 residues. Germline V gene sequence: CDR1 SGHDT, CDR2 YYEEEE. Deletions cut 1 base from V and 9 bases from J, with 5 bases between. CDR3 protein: CASSLSGEQFF. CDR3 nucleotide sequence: TGTGCCAGCAGCTTGAGTGGTGAGCAGTTCTTC.

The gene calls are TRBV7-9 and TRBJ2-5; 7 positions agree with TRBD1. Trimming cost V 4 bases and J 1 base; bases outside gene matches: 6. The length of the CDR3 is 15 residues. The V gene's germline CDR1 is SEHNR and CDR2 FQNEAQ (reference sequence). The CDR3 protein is CASSSAWDSQETQYF. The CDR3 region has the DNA TGTGCCAGCAGCTCGGCCTGGGACAGCCAAGAGACCCAGTACTTC.

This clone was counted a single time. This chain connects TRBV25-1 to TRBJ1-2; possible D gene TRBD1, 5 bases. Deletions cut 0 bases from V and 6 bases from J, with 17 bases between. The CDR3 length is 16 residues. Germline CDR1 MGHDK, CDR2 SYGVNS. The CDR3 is CASSEYGGDDSNGYTF. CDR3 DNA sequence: TGTGCCAGCAGTGAATATGGGGGGGACGATTCAAATGGCTACACCTTC.

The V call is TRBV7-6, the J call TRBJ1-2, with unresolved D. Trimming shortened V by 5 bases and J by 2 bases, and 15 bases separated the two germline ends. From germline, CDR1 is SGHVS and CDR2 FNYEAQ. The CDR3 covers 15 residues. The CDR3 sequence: CASSPGVETNYGYTF. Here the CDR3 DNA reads TGTGCCAGCAGCCCCGGGGTGGAAACGAACTATGGCTACACCTTC. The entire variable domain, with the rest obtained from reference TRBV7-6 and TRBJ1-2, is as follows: GAGVSQSPRYKVTKRGQDVALRCDPISGHVSLYWYRQALGQGPEFLTYFNYEAQQDKSGLPNDRFSAERPEGSISTLTIQRTEQRDSAMYRCASSPGVETNYGYTFGSGTRLTVV.

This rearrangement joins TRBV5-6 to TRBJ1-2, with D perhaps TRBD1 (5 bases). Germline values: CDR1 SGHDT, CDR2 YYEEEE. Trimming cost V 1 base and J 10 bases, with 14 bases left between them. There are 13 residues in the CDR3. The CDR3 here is CASSLPLTVPYTF. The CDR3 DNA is TGTGCCAGCAGCTTGCCTCTGACAGTTCCCTACACCTTC.

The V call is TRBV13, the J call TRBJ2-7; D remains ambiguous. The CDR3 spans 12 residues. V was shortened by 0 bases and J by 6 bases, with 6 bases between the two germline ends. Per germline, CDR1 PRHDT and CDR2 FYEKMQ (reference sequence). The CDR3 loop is CASSLGGLEQYF. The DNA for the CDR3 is TGTGCCAGCAGCTTAGGAGGGCTCGAGCAGTACTTC.

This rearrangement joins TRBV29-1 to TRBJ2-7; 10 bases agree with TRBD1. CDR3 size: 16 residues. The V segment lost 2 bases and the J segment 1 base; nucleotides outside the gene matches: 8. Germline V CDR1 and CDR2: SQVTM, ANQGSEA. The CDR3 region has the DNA TGCAGCGTTGAAAGTGCGGGACAGGGGACTTCCTACGAGCAGTACTTC. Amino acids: CSVESAGQGTSYEQYF.

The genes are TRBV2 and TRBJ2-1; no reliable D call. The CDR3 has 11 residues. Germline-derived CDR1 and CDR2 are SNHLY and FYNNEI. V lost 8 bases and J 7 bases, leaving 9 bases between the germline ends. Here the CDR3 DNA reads TGTGCCAGCGAAGTGGAGAATGAGCAGTTCTTC. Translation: CASEVENEQFF.

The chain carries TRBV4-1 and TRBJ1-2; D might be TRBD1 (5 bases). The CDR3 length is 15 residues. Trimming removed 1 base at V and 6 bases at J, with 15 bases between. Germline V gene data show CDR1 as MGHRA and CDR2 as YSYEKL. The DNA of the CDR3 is TGCGCCAGCAGCCAAGTGATTGCCCAGGGAAATGGCTACACCTTC. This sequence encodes CASSQVIAQGNGYTF.

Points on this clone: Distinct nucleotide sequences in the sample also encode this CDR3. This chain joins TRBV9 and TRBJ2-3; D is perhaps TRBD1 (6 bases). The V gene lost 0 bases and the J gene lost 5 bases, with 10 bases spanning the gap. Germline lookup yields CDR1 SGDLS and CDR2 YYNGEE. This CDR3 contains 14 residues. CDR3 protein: CASSVEGRGDTQYF. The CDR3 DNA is TGTGCCAGCAGCGTAGAGGGCAGGGGAGATACGCAGTATTTT.